This TCR beta chain was identified during a study of preoperative IRX-2 immunotherapy in early breast cancer. Noted treatment: preoperative locoregional IRX-2 cytokine immunotherapy. Samples came from a phase Ib trial of preoperative locoregional IRX-2 cytokine immunotherapy. CDR3 size: 15 residues. Germline-derived CDR1 and CDR2 are LNHDA and SQIVND (reference sequence). V lost 7 bases to trimming and J lost 4 bases, with 14 bases between them. Using immunoSEQ multiplex PCR, the repertoire was profiled, and TCRdb retains in-frame clones only, with some absent. The sample yields about 98,000 clones, around 86% seen once.

Sequenced material: tumor tissue, taken after IRX-2 immunotherapy. The receptor's source is a human donor with breast cancer. The chain links TRBV19 to TRBJ2-6, with a weak D call TRBD2 (5 bases). CDR3 DNA: TGTGCCAGTATCCCCGGGGTGGCGGGGGCCAACGTCCTGACTTTC. Encoded protein: CASIPGVAGANVLTF.